A single sample is the source of the 9 T cell receptor beta chains below, sequenced in a study of T cell responses to AZD1222 COVID-19 vaccine. Sequenced by immunoSEQ multiplex PCR; TCRdb stores in-frame clones only, minus some. In the table there are tens of thousands of clones, approximately 90% of which are singletons. Material: peripheral blood, obtained on day 0 of AZD1222 vaccination. Receptor source: an adult in good health.

The chain links TRBV6-5 to TRBJ1-2, with TRBD1 matching 11 bases. The CDR3 runs to 13 residues. Germline V gene lookup returns CDR1 MNHEY and CDR2 SVGAGI. The J segment lost 8 bases and the V segment lost 6 bases, leaving 5 bases of the junction unmatched. The chain's CDR3 is CASSQDRGRGYTF. CDR3 DNA: TGTGCCAGCAGCCAGGACAGGGGGCGCGGCTACACCTTC.

V gene TRBV2 combines with J gene TRBJ2-4; tentatively, D is TRBD2 (6 bases). V lost 7 bases, J lost 8 bases, and 12 bases lay in between. In germline, CDR1 is SNHLY, CDR2 FYNNEI. The CDR3 consists of 12 residues. The CDR3 region has the DNA TGTGCCAGCAAGGCCCCGGGGGACATTCAGTACTTC. Its protein product is CASKAPGDIQYF. Supplemented by reference TRBV2 and TRBJ2-4, the full variable domain reads EPEVTQTPSHQVTQMGQEVILRCVPISNHLYFYWYRQILGQKVEFLVSFYNNEISEKSEIFDDQFSVERPDGSNFTLKIRSTKLEDSAMYFCASKAPGDIQYFGAGTRLSVL.

This chain links TRBV6-6 with TRBJ1-5, with a weak D call TRBD1 (6 bases). V was cut by 6 bases and J by 3 bases, with 12 bases left in between. Germline CDR1 MNHNY, CDR2 SVGAGI (reference sequence). The CDR3 spans 14 residues. The CDR3 coding sequence is TGTGCCAGCAGATTCGGGGGCGACAATCAGCCCCAGCATTTT. Translation: CASRFGGDNQPQHF.

The rearrangement uses TRBV6-5 and TRBJ2-7, with TRBD1 identical over 7 bases. J was trimmed by 0 bases and V by 8 bases; bases with no gene match: 10. CDR3 length: 15 residues. In germline, CDR1 is MNHEY, CDR2 SVGAGI. The chain's CDR3 is CASSSDRVNSYEQYF. As DNA, the CDR3 is TGTGCCAGCTCATCAGACAGGGTGAACTCCTACGAGCAGTACTTC.

The rearrangement links TRBV6-1 to TRBJ1-1; D uncertain. CDR1 and CDR2 from the germline V gene are MNHNS and SASEGT. Deletions cut 3 bases from V and 9 bases from J, with 11 bases between. This CDR3 contains 12 residues. The CDR3 DNA sequence: TGTGCCAGCAGTGATAGGGCATTTCAAGCTTTCTTT. Translated: CASSDRAFQAFF.

This clone came up once. The CDR3 DNA follows: TGTGCCAGTAGTATAGACGAGGACAGCTTATATGGCTACACCTTC. Encoded protein: CASSIDEDSLYGYTF. The J gene is TRBJ1-2, the V gene TRBV19; D might be TRBD1 (6 bases). The CDR3 sequence is 15 residues long. From germline, CDR1 is LNHDA and CDR2 SQIVND (reference sequence). Trimming cost V 0 bases and J 5 bases, with 13 bases left between them.

The V and J genes are TRBV5-1 and TRBJ2-1; D might be TRBD1 (5 bases). Germline CDR1 is SGHRS and CDR2 is YFSETQ. This CDR3 region has 16 residues. V lost 2 bases and J lost 0, with 12 bases in between. The CDR3 protein is CASSLDGASSYNEQFF. CDR3 coding DNA: TGCGCCAGCAGCTTAGATGGGGCTAGCTCCTACAATGAGCAGTTCTTC.

This clone is a singleton in its sample. The chain couples TRBV27 to TRBJ1-2; 9 positions match TRBD1. The CDR3 is 16 residues long. Looked up from germline, CDR1 is MNHEY and CDR2 is SMNVEV (reference sequence). Unmatched junction bases numbered 6, after V lost 0 bases and J lost 4 bases. The DNA for the CDR3 is TGTGCCAGCAGTTTATCGCCCGGACAGGGGCGCTATGGCTACACCTTC. Its protein is CASSLSPGQGRYGYTF.

This chain connects TRBV7-8 to TRBJ2-7, with no clear D. V lost 1 base to trimming and J lost 6 bases, with 16 bases between them. The CDR3 length is 15 residues. In germline, CDR1 is SGHVS, CDR2 FQNEAQ. The CDR3 loop reads CASSLEDGSWGEQYF. The CDR3 nucleotides are TGTGCCAGCAGCTTAGAGGACGGTTCTTGGGGCGAGCAGTACTTC.